Listed here are 25 T cell receptor beta chains from one sample, sequenced in a study of blood T cells in healthy people across ages. It was with a sample-barcoded 5' primer and a J-beta primer mix that a second PCR of roughly 6 to 11 cycles was run. TCRdb reprocessed the 5' RACE reads with MiXCR, giving one entry per CDR3 protein. Of fewer than 950,000 distinct CDR3 sequences detected, 35% to 40% appear once; the ten largest clones hold 13%. The specimen was blood. These receptors all come from a young man in good health.

This clonotype was seen a few times. The genes are TRBV7-3 and TRBJ2-7; D might be TRBD2 (5 bases). The CDR3 sequence is 15 residues long. The V gene's germline CDR1 is SGHTA and CDR2 FQGTGA. V lost 5 bases and J lost 2, with 16 bases in between. CDR3 bases: TGTGCCAGCAGCGTCTCCGGGATCGGAACCTACGAGCAGTACTTC. Translating it yields CASSVSGIGTYEQYF.

CDR3 loop: CASSSGTSNNRRGETQYF. The CDR3 region has the DNA TGCGCCAGCAGCTCCGGGACTAGCAACAATCGAAGGGGAGAGACCCAGTACTTC. The rearrangement joins TRBV5-1 to TRBJ2-5, with TRBD2 identical over 9 bases. V lost 3 bases and J lost 4; bases outside the gene matches: 16. The CDR3 has 18 residues. In germline, CDR1 is SGHRS, CDR2 YFSETQ.

Concerning this clonotype itself: Germline is not matched at one junction end, which may reflect a read error. This chain uses TRBV5-6 with TRBJ2-1; D is unresolved. The CDR3 runs to 14 residues. Per the germline V gene, CDR1 is SGHDT and CDR2 is YYEEEE. CDR3 in amino acids: CASSLRLTANERFF. CDR3 DNA: TGTGCCAGCAGCTTGCGCCTTACCGCGAATGAGCGGTTCTTC.

The DNA for the CDR3 is TGTGCCAGCAGCTTAGCGGGCGGGGGGGTCTACAATGAGCAGTACTTC. The encoded protein is CASSLAGGGVYNEQYF. The chain couples TRBV7-2 to TRBJ2-7, with TRBD2 matching 9 bases. This CDR3 contains 16 residues. V dropped 0 bases and J dropped 7; count of bases not matched to a gene: 10. From germline, CDR1 is SGHTA and CDR2 FQGNSA. The full variable domain, with the rest looked up from reference TRBV7-2 and TRBJ2-7, is GAGVSQSPSNKVTEKGKDVELRCDPISGHTALYWYRQSLGQGLEFLIYFQGNSAPDKSGLPSDRFSAERTGGSVSTLTIQRTQQEDSAVYLCASSLAGGGVYNEQYFGPGTRLTVT.

This sequence joins TRBV12-3 or TRBV12-4 and TRBJ2-2, with TRBD1 matching 7 bases. The J segment lost 0 bases and the V segment lost 5 bases, leaving 3 bases of the junction unmatched. The CDR3 contains 15 residues. CDR3 in amino acids: CASSNRGANTGELFF. CDR3 coding DNA: TGTGCCAGCAGTAACAGGGGCGCGAACACCGGGGAGCTGTTTTTT.

Note on this clonotype: A much larger clone differs from this one at a single base, so this may be a read error. This chain links TRBV7-2 with TRBJ2-1; 8 bases are shared with TRBD2. CDR3 size: 16 residues. V was clipped by 2 bases and J by 3 bases; unmatched bases: 6. Germline CDR1 and CDR2: SGHTA and FQGNSA. CDR3 in DNA: TGTGCCAGCAGCTTAAGTGGACTAGCCTTCTACAATGAGCAGTTCTTC. Residues: CASSLSGLAFYNEQFF.

This clonotype was seen repeatedly, ten times or more. This chain joins TRBV7-2 and TRBJ1-2; D remains ambiguous. The V gene's germline CDR1 is SGHTA and CDR2 FQGNSA. This CDR3 is built from 13 residues. The V end was cut by 1 base, the J end by 3 bases, with 6 bases between. The CDR3 here is CASSLDEDYGYTF. For the CDR3, the DNA is TGTGCCAGCAGCTTAGACGAGGACTATGGCTACACCTTC.

The table lists this clonotype with a few counts. The chain carries TRBV21-1 and TRBJ2-7; whether TRBD2, the table's D call, matches the DNA was not checked. TRBV21-1 is listed as a pseudogene. This CDR3 region has 16 residues. The CDR3, as DNA: TGTGCCAGCCCGATAAAGCTAGCGGGGGGTAACAATGAGCAGTACTTC. Its protein is CASPIKLAGGNNEQYF.

V gene TRBV29-1 combines with J gene TRBJ2-1, with D unresolved. CDR3 length: 16 amino acids. V lost 0 bases and J 0 bases, leaving 12 bases between the germline ends. The germline V gene has CDR1 SQVTM and CDR2 ANQGSEA. The chain's CDR3 is CSVEDPTASSYNEQFF. For the CDR3, the DNA is TGCAGCGTTGAAGATCCGACCGCGAGCTCCTACAATGAGCAGTTCTTC.

V gene TRBV15 combines with J gene TRBJ2-2; TRBD1 aligns across 7 bases. After removal of 7 bases from V and 4 bases from J, the junction contained 9 bases not matched to a gene. This CDR3 is 15 amino acids long. Germline-derived CDR1 and CDR2 are LNHNV and YYDKDF (reference sequence). The CDR3 region is CATNPTGETTGELFF. CDR3 coding DNA: TGTGCCACCAACCCAACAGGGGAGACCACCGGGGAGCTGTTTTTT. Full variable domain (outside the CDR3, taken from reference TRBV15 and TRBJ2-2): DAMVIQNPRYQVTQFGKPVTLSCSQTLNHNVMYWYQQKSSQAPKLLFHYYDKDFNNEADTPDNFQSRRPNTSFCFLDIRSPGLGDTAMYLCATNPTGETTGELFFGEGSRLTVL.

V and J are TRBV6-5 and TRBJ2-2, with 10 bases aligning to TRBD2. The germline V gene has CDR1 MNHEY and CDR2 SVGAGI. V shed 2 bases, J shed 0 bases, and the junction held 3 bases outside the gene matches. CDR3 length: 17 amino acids. The CDR3 region is CASSYELAGTNTGELFF. DNA for the CDR3: TGTGCCAGCAGTTACGAACTAGCGGGGACGAACACCGGGGAGCTGTTTTTT.

The chain joins TRBV7-9 to TRBJ2-3; 12 nucleotides align to TRBD2. V was clipped by 2 bases and J by 5 bases; unmatched bases: 5. The germline gives CDR1 SEHNR, CDR2 FQNEAQ (reference sequence). The CDR3 is 16 amino acids. The CDR3 is CASSLSSGGAQDTQYF. The CDR3 DNA is TGTGCCAGCAGCTTATCTAGCGGGGGGGCCCAAGATACGCAGTATTTT. Full variable domain (outside the CDR3, taken from reference TRBV7-9 and TRBJ2-3): DTGVSQNPRHKITKRGQNVTFRCDPISEHNRLYWYRQTLGQGPEFLTYFQNEAQLEKSRLLSDRFSAERPKGSFSTLEIQRTEQGDSAMYLCASSLSSGGAQDTQYFGPGTRLTVL.

This clonotype was counted at least ten times. The J gene is TRBJ2-3, the V gene TRBV9, with 9 positions matching TRBD1. Germline V gene data show CDR1 as SGDLS and CDR2 as YYNGEE. V shed 0 bases, J shed 6 bases, and the junction held 11 bases outside the gene matches. This CDR3 comprises 17 residues. CDR3 in amino acids: CASSVGVWTGDTDTQYF. CDR3 DNA sequence: TGTGCCAGCAGCGTAGGGGTGTGGACAGGGGATACTGATACGCAGTATTTT.

This clonotype was picked up many times. The chain joins TRBV20-1 to TRBJ2-5; the D gene is possibly TRBD2 (5 bases). CDR3 size: 13 residues. V was clipped by 5 bases and J by 4 bases, with 14 bases between them. CDR1 DFQATT and CDR2 SNEGSKA come from the germline V gene (reference sequence). CDR3 region: CSAQLAGRETQYF. The CDR3 nucleotides are TGCAGTGCTCAACTGGCGGGCCGAGAGACCCAGTACTTC.

This clonotype was observed a few times. CDR3 nucleotides: TGCGCCAGCACCCCCACAGCGGGGAGTGACAATGAGCAGTACTTC. Translated, it gives CASTPTAGSDNEQYF. The V and J genes are TRBV5-1 and TRBJ2-5, with 7 bases fitting TRBD2. Looked up from germline, CDR1 is SGHRS and CDR2 is YFSETQ. The CDR3 extends over 15 amino acids. V trimming: 6 bases; J trimming: 11 bases; junction bases outside the gene matches: 19.

The chain links TRBV30 to TRBJ1-2, with D tentatively TRBD1 (6 bases). Germline lookup yields CDR1 GTSNPN and CDR2 SVGIG (reference sequence). This CDR3 spans 13 amino acids. Trimming removed 3 bases at V and 3 bases at J, with 11 bases between. This CDR3 reads CAWSPGHHYGYTF. The CDR3 coding sequence is TGTGCCTGGAGCCCGGGACACCACTATGGCTACACCTTC.

The gene calls are TRBV15 and TRBJ2-7; TRBD1 is a possible D gene (6 bases). V was shortened by 1 base and J by 3 bases, with 16 bases between the two germline ends. The germline V gene encodes CDR1 LNHNV and CDR2 YYDKDF (reference sequence). This CDR3 has 16 residues. The CDR3 DNA follows: TGTGCCACCAGCAGAGGAGGAGAACAGGGATTCTACGAGCAGTACTTC. Amino acids: CATSRGGEQGFYEQYF.

This clonotype showed up just a few times. The chain couples TRBV7-8 to TRBJ2-1; maybe TRBD1 (5 bases). This CDR3 contains 13 residues. Germline CDR1 and CDR2: SGHVS and FQNEAQ. Trimming removed 10 bases at V and 5 bases at J, with 15 bases between. CDR3 nucleotides: TGTGCCACCTCTCTTGACAGCAACAATGAGCAGTTCTTC. This translates into CATSLDSNNEQFF. The variable domain in full, completed from reference TRBV7-8 and TRBJ2-1, reads GAGVSQSPRYKVAKRGQDVALRCDPISGHVSLFWYQQALGQGPEFLTYFQNEAQLDKSGLPSDRFFAERPEGSVSTLKIQRTQQEDSAVYLCATSLDSNNEQFFGPGTRLTVL.

The genes are TRBV4-1 and TRBJ2-1; D tentatively fits TRBD1 or TRBD2 (5 bases each). The DNA end is more similar to TRBJ2-7, so the J call may be wrong. In germline, CDR1 is MGHRA, CDR2 YSYEKL. The CDR3 is 15 residues long. The CDR3, as DNA: TGCGCCAGCAGCCATAAAACCGGGGACCCGGACGAGCAGTACTTC. This translates into CASSHKTGDPDEQYF.

This clonotype was counted many times. The V call is TRBV9, the J call TRBJ2-5; D could derive from TRBD1 or TRBD2 (7 bases each). The J call may be in error: the DNA end matches TRBJ2-7 better. CDR1 is SGDLS, CDR2 YYNGEE, per germline. CDR3 length: 13 amino acids. The CDR3 region is CASSFTGEGEQYF. The DNA for the CDR3 is TGTGCCAGCAGCTTCACAGGGGAGGGCGAGCAGTACTTC.

This chain uses TRBV2 with TRBJ2-5; unclear D gene. The CDR3 covers 14 residues. The germline V gene has CDR1 SNHLY and CDR2 FYNNEI. The ends were cut back, 3 bases at V and 5 bases at J, with 13 bases in the middle. CDR3 loop: CASSDASERETQYF. CDR3 coding DNA: TGTGCCAGCAGTGATGCGAGTGAAAGGGAGACCCAGTACTTC.

This CDR3 reads CSAVQGGNQPQHF. In nucleotides, the CDR3 is TGCAGTGCCGTCCAGGGAGGCAATCAGCCCCAGCATTTT. V gene TRBV20-1 combines with J gene TRBJ1-5; TRBD1 might be the D (5 bases). This CDR3 is 13 amino acids long. Germline CDR1 and CDR2: DFQATT and SNEGSKA (reference sequence). Between the trimmed V and J ends, which lost 6 bases and 2 bases, there was a span of 11 bases.

In its sample, this clonotype was seen a few times. The chain employs TRBV7-6 and TRBJ2-7; D gene ambiguous. The CDR3 has 13 residues. V lost 5 bases and J 7 bases, leaving 15 bases between the germline ends. The germline gives CDR1 SGHVS, CDR2 FNYEAQ. CDR3 DNA sequence: TGTGCCAGCAGCCGCTTAAAGGGCCGGGAGCAGTACTTC. Encoded protein: CASSRLKGREQYF.

This clonotype has more than one count but fewer than ten. The genes are TRBV9 and TRBJ2-2; D is uncertain. CDR1 and CDR2 (germline): SGDLS, YYNGEE. Trimming left V 2 bases short and J 1 base short, with 6 bases between. This CDR3 comprises 14 residues. CDR3 bases: TGTGCCAGCAGCGTCCGACAGAACACCGGGGAGCTGTTTTTT. Its translation: CASSVRQNTGELFF.

J is TRBJ2-1 and V is TRBV7-2; D gene uncertain. Germline-derived CDR1 and CDR2 are SGHTA and FQGNSA. CDR3 size: 14 residues. V was clipped by 8 bases and J by 4 bases, with 15 bases between them. Here the CDR3 DNA reads TGTGCCAGCCCCCCACCCGGATTTTACAATGAGCAGTTCTTC. Residues: CASPPPGFYNEQFF.